This T cell receptor beta chain was captured in a study of T cells in Graves' hyperthyroidism and ophthalmopathy. This clonotype came up many times. Amplification of TCR beta CDR3 regions was performed using RNA transcripts as template. Researchers ran a first-round RT-PCR on the TCR CDR3 using the HTBI primer set. One entry per CDR3 protein results from TCRdb running MiXCR on the multiplex PCR reads. The sample has 250,000 to 300,000 distinct CDR3 sequences, about a sixth seen once. Sequencing was done on a sample of blood. The receptor comes from a woman in her fifties or sixties with Graves' ophthalmopathy.

The CDR3 sequence: CASSELKVTDTQYF. The CDR3 coding sequence is TGTGCCAGCAGTGAACTAAAGGTCACAGATACGCAGTATTTT. The J gene is TRBJ2-3, the V gene TRBV2; D is unresolved. This CDR3 is 14 amino acids long. Germline V CDR1 and CDR2: SNHLY, FYNNEI. V was cut by 2 bases and J by 2 bases, with 8 bases left in between.